This T cell receptor beta chain comes out of a study of cytomegalovirus exposure and HLA in healthy donors. Trimming took 0 bases from V and 6 from J, leaving 12 bases between them. The germline V gene encodes CDR1 LGHNA and CDR2 YSLEER. The CDR3 has 15 amino acids. Use of 60 Vbeta and 13 Jbeta primers characterized the PCR. Only in-frame clones appear in the TCRdb table, and some are missing; sequencing was by immunoSEQ multiplex PCR. The sample comprises under 200,000 clones, just under 80% of which are singletons, and 1% rests with the top ten. This clone came up a few times. The specimen sequenced was PBMCs. The chain has TRBV4-3 and TRBJ1-5; D is perhaps TRBD1 (5 bases). The TCR sequence derives from a woman aged 50 to 65 in good health and CMV-seropositive. CDR3 sequence reads: CASSQEAGPRQPQHF. Written as DNA, the CDR3 is TGCGCCAGCAGCCAAGAGGCAGGGCCTCGTCAGCCCCAGCATTTT.